The rows below give T cell receptor beta chains drawn from one sample of a study of T-cell reconstitution after alpha-beta-depleted transplantation in children. TCRdb independently ran MiXCR on the PCR reads; one entry per CDR3 protein. The sample lists roughly 300,000 distinct CDR3 sequences, approximately 10% occurring once. Source: PBMCs from the stem cell graft donor, taken from the stem cell graft. These receptors all come from a human donor who donated a stem cell graft to a child with acute lymphoblastic leukemia. Each CDR3 is given without its conserved first and last residue. The order of the fields is clone size, V gene, J gene, CDR3 protein. The listing skips clone size in some rows; elsewhere it reads once, few, many or a size class.

-	TRBV30	TRBJ2-1	AWRSGSSYNEQF
few	TRBV6-1	TRBJ2-7	ASRELQEYEQY
few	TRBV20-1	TRBJ2-1	SALLAANGYNEQF
-	TRBV7-9	TRBJ2-2	ASSLGWREMLAGELF
few	TRBV5-1	TRBJ1-2	ASSLVPGDPGYT
-	TRBV5-1	TRBJ1-2	ASSLEGRMVFGYT
many	TRBV4-1	TRBJ2-1	ASSRLAGNINEQF
-	TRBV15	TRBJ2-5	ATSKTGTGSSGGQPY
few	TRBV6-2/TRBV6-3	TRBJ2-3	ASSPSGSSGDTQY
few	TRBV11-2	TRBJ2-2	ASSLKPPFRGDTGELF
-	TRBV20-1	TRBJ2-3	SASAAGGRASTDTQY
many	TRBV7-6	TRBJ2-3	ASNKGDSSTDTQY
few	TRBV5-1	TRBJ2-6	ASSFGPGRTTSGANVLT
-	TRBV6-5	TRBJ2-1	ASSYGKPGLAIVNNEQF
few	TRBV6-4	TRBJ2-6	ASSDSTGFGANVLT
many	TRBV28	TRBJ2-3	ASSWGGTDTQY
-	TRBV27	TRBJ2-7	ASSLSGVSEAYEQY
-	TRBV2	TRBJ2-1	ASSVRWLHEQF
many	TRBV5-6	TRBJ2-1	ASSFADRLRF
-	TRBV19	TRBJ2-3	ASKTQGRSTDTQY
many	TRBV4-1	TRBJ1-2	ASSQDPGGTVDGYT
few	TRBV5-5	TRBJ2-5	ASSPAGTVETQY
-	TRBV12-3/TRBV12-4	TRBJ1-3	ASRARSRNTIY
-	TRBV7-6	TRBJ1-4	ASSLGADGIEKLF
few	TRBV25-1	TRBJ2-1	ASSLISGRPGNEQF
many	TRBV10-3	TRBJ1-2	AISNHRGPLSGYT
once	TRBV4-3	TRBJ2-7	ASSQTSGRDEQY
few	TRBV7-2	TRBJ2-1	ASSLSLWREGPYNEQF
few	TRBV27	TRBJ1-1	ASTLGQGYTEAF
few	TRBV7-2	TRBJ2-1	ASSLAWSGEQF
few	TRBV18	TRBJ1-1	ASSPVQGRGNTEAF
few	TRBV3-1	TRBJ1-3	ASSRIRGSSGNTIY
-	TRBV20-1	TRBJ2-7	SATTDEYEQY
few	TRBV27	TRBJ2-7	ASSLSLAGRTYEQY
-	TRBV7-9	TRBJ2-7	ASSYTSGRYTYEQY
many	TRBV7-8	TRBJ2-3	ASTPWDGTDTQY
few	TRBV5-5	TRBJ1-1	ASSLGDLRTEAF
many	TRBV20-1	TRBJ2-1	SARDPTPTSDEQF
many	TRBV29-1	TRBJ2-1	SVEDGSRGHQF
few	TRBV20-1	TRBJ2-3	SARRDDGSGSTDTQY
many	TRBV5-1	TRBJ2-5	ASSGARETQY
few	TRBV15	TRBJ2-7	ATGQGFSYEQY
few	TRBV7-2	TRBJ2-7	ASSLDSAPNYEQY
-	TRBV7-9	TRBJ2-1	ASSTQRESYNEQF
-	TRBV7-2	TRBJ2-7	ASSLVVGGGEQY
-	TRBV6-5	TRBJ2-3	ASSYLQDWRGSTDTQY
many	TRBV4-2	TRBJ2-5	ASSQDYRGETQY
-	TRBV5-1	TRBJ2-1	ASSSGTSGNYEQF
-	TRBV5-1	TRBJ2-7	ASTPSLGTYEQY
few	TRBV12-3/TRBV12-4	TRBJ2-2	ASRDTSGRATGELF
-	TRBV6-1	TRBJ2-1	ASREVLSNEQF
-	TRBV20-1	TRBJ1-4	SARLGGDRTNEKLF
few	TRBV4-1	TRBJ2-7	ASSQDRWGYEQY
many	TRBV20-1	TRBJ2-3	SARELGIKDTQY
few	TRBV20-1	TRBJ2-7	SAIKGGRPYEQY
few	TRBV7-9	TRBJ2-1	ASSPPRGSGNEQF
few	TRBV5-1	TRBJ1-1	ASSTGQVSTEAF
many	TRBV9	TRBJ2-7	ASSGDRSYEQY
-	TRBV15	TRBJ2-7	ATSRGTGAQSYEQY